This T cell receptor beta chain was captured in a study of CD4+ T cells in melanoma. This CDR3 contains 14 residues. The germline V gene encodes CDR1 MNHEY and CDR2 SVGAGI. V was clipped by 5 bases and J by 1 base, with 11 bases between them. A word on this clone: Its antigen is not identified.

Assay used: immunoSEQ multiplex PCR; TCRdb lists only in-frame clones, some missing. The sample includes approximately 20,000 clones, approximately 78% of them seen just once. Notes on the study in general: CD8+ T cell, macrophage and B cell function reportedly correlated with neoantigen-specific CD4+ T cells.

The TCR was taken from a human donor with melanoma. The chain carries TRBV6-5 and TRBJ2-5, with D hard to call. The CDR3 DNA follows: TGTGCCAGCAGTCTCGGACGGAGCCAAGAGACCCAGTACTTC. It specifies CASSLGRSQETQYF.